This T cell receptor (beta chain) derives from a study of vaccination effects on CD4 cells after COVID-19. Whole-study context: Either the mRNA-1273 or the BNT162b2 vaccine was given to participants as two doses.

TCRdb's copy holds only in-frame clones and misses some; the assay was immunoSEQ multiplex PCR. The data show 50,000 to 75,000 clones, with more than 60% seen just once and under 3.5% held by the top ten. This CDR3 has 15 amino acids. V lost 5 bases and J lost 7; bases outside the gene matches: 11. The germline V gene encodes CDR1 SGHTA and CDR2 FQGNSA. As to this clone: The antigen is not known.

Cells that had been cultured for less than 13 days were the source of isolated CD4+ T cells. The starting material was CD4+ T cells from PBMCs cultured without peptide, obtained before COVID-19 vaccination. The rearrangement joins TRBV7-2 to TRBJ2-7; 10 bases fit TRBD2. The sequence was obtained from a human donor who received a COVID-19 vaccine. The CDR3 protein is CASSPSGRAGAEQYV. The CDR3 nucleotides are TGTGCCAGCAGCCCCAGCGGGAGGGCAGGAGCGGAGCAGTACGTC.